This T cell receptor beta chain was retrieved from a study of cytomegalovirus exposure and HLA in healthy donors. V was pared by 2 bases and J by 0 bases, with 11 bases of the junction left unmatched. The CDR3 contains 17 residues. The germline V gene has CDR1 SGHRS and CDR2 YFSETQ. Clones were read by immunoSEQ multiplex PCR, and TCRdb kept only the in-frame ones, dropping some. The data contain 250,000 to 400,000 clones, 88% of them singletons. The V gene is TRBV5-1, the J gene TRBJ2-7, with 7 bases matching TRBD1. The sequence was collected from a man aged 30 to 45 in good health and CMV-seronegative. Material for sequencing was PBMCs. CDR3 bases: TGCGCCAGCAGCTTCGGACGTGGGACAGCTTCCTCCTACGAGCAGTACTTC. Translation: CASSFGRGTASSYEQYF.